This TCR beta chain appears in the sequencing data of a study of cytomegalovirus exposure and HLA in healthy donors. Study findings and constraints: In the analysis, some V segments, TRBV6-2 and TRBV6-3 included, were excluded as indistinguishable. Many donors carried some public TCRs, although rarity characterized most TCR sequences.

Germline V gene sequence: CDR1 MNHNS, CDR2 SASEGT. The V end lost 7 bases, the J end lost 6 bases, and 21 bases lay between the germline ends. The length of the CDR3 is 15 residues. About this clone: As yet, its antigen is unknown.

Amplification used 60 Vbeta primers and 13 Jbeta primers. The assay was immunoSEQ multiplex PCR, and TCRdb's table has in-frame clones only and misses some. This table holds around 130,000 clones, roughly 84% found once. This receptor was obtained from a woman younger than 35 in good health and CMV-seropositive. The sample taken for sequencing was PBMCs. The rearrangement links TRBV6-1 to TRBJ1-2; no reliable D call. The CDR3 nucleotides are TGTGCCAGCACCGAATCGTACTACTCTTATAATGGCTACACCTTC. It yields the protein CASTESYYSYNGYTF.